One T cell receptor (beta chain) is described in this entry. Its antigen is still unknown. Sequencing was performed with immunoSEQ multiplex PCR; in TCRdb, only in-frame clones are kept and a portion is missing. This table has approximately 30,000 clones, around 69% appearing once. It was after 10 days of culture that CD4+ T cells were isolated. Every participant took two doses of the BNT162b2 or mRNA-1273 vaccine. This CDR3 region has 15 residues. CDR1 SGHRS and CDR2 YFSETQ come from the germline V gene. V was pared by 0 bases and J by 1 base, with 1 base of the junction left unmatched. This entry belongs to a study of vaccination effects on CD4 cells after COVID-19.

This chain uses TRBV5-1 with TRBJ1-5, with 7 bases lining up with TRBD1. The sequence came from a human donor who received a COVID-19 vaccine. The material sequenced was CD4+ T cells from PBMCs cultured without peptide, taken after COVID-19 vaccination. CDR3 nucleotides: TGCGCCAGCAGCTTGGCGGGACAGAGCAATCAGCCCCAGCATTTT. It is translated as CASSLAGQSNQPQHF.